This T cell receptor beta chain was sequenced for a study of PD-1 and CTLA-4 blockade in melanoma. This CDR3 has 13 amino acids. V was pared by 6 bases and J by 3 bases, with 11 bases between. Germline CDR1 is LGHDT and CDR2 is YNNKEL (reference sequence). Generated by immunoSEQ multiplex PCR, the TCRdb table keeps only in-frame clones and is missing some. The profile shows around 31,000 clones, approximately 90% of them singletons. Sequencing used CD8+ T cells from peripheral blood, obtained from a patient given anti-PD-1 treatment. The J gene is TRBJ1-2, the V gene TRBV3-1 (or the pseudogene TRBV3-2), with D possibly TRBD1 on 5 matching bases. The receptor comes from a human donor with melanoma. CDR3 DNA: TGTGCCAGCAGTCCGAGGGACCACTATGGCTACACCTTC. Encoded protein: CASSPRDHYGYTF.